This TCR beta chain is drawn from a study of cytomegalovirus exposure and HLA in healthy donors. With 60 Vbeta and 13 Jbeta primers, the PCR was carried out. The repertoire was sequenced with immunoSEQ multiplex PCR; TCRdb's copy has only in-frame clones and lacks some. The top ten hold less than 4% of the sample, which has around 120,000 clones, 8.5% to 10% seen once. The CDR3 loop spans 14 amino acids. CDR1 is SGHTA and CDR2 is FQGNSA in the germline V gene. Trimming stripped 3 bases from V and 8 bases from J, with 15 bases between. Specimen: PBMCs. This chain uses TRBV7-2 with TRBJ2-3; the D gene is possibly TRBD1 (5 bases). The clonotype comes from a man aged 25 to 40 in good health and CMV-seronegative. CDR3 residues: CASSLTLYQGTQYF. The CDR3 DNA reads TGTGCCAGCAGCTTGACCCTTTATCAGGGTACGCAGTATTTT.